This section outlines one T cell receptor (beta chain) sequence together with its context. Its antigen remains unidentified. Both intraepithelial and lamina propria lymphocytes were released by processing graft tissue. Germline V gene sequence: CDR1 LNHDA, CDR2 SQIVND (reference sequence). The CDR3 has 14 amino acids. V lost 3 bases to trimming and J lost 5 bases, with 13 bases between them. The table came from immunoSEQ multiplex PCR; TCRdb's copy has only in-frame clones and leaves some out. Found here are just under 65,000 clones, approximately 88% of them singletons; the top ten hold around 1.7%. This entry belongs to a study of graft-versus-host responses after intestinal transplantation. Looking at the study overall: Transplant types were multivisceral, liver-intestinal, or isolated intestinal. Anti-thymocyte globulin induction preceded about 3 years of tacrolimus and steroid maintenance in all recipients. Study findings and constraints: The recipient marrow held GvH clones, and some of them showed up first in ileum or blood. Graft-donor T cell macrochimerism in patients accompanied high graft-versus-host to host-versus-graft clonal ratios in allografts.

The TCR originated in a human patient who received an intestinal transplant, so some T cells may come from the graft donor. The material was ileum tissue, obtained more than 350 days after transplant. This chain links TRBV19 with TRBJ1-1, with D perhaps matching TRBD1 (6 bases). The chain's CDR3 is CASSIAGAETEAFF. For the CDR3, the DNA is TGTGCCAGTAGTATCGCGGGGGCGGAGACTGAAGCTTTCTTT.